This passage covers 27 T cell receptor beta chains from one sample sequenced in a study of CD8 T cells in Susac syndrome. An input of about 0.45 to 1 ug of RNA was subjected to reverse transcription using random hexamers. TCRdb used MiXCR to reprocess the immunoSEQ multiplex PCR reads, holding one entry per CDR3 protein. The sample records some 130,000 distinct CDR3 sequences, 75% to 90% being singletons. Material: CD8+ T cells from PBMCs. All receptors come from a human donor with multiple sclerosis.

This chain joins TRBV19 and TRBJ1-5; unclear D gene. The CDR3 extends over 14 amino acids. With 3 bases removed from V and 6 bases from J, the gap between germline ends came to 12 bases. CDR1 and CDR2 from the germline V gene are LNHDA and SQIVND (reference sequence). As DNA, the CDR3 is TGTGCCAGTAGTATTCGGGATACGGGTCAGCCCCAGCATTTT. Amino acid sequence: CASSIRDTGQPQHF.

V and J are TRBV11-2 and TRBJ2-7; either TRBD1 or TRBD2 may fit D (5 bases each). V lost 5 bases to trimming and J lost 9 bases, with 11 bases between them. This CDR3 is built from 11 residues. CDR1 SGHAT and CDR2 FQNNGV come from the germline V gene. The CDR3 is CASSQPGRQYF. The CDR3 DNA is TGTGCCAGCAGCCAACCGGGACGGCAGTACTTC.

The rearrangement links TRBV18 to TRBJ2-6, with D perhaps matching TRBD1 or TRBD2 (5 bases each). The germline gives CDR1 KGHSH, CDR2 LQKENI. The CDR3 is made up of 15 amino acids. The V end lost 2 bases, the J end lost 4 bases, and 9 bases lay between the germline ends. The CDR3 DNA is TGTGCCAGCTCACCAGAGGGGCCAGGGGCCAACGTCCTGACTTTC. It yields the protein CASSPEGPGANVLTF. Based on the CDR3 plus reference TRBV18 and TRBJ2-6, the full variable domain is NAGVMQNPRHLVRRRGQEARLRCSPMKGHSHVYWYRQLPEEGLKFMVYLQKENIIDESGMPKERFSAEFPKEGPSILRIQQVVRGDSAAYFCASSPEGPGANVLTFGAGSRLTVL.

V gene TRBV27 combines with J gene TRBJ2-7; TRBD1 matches at 12 bases. Germline assignment: CDR1 MNHEY and CDR2 SMNVEV (reference sequence). V lost 6 bases, J lost 5 bases, and 8 bases stayed unmatched. The CDR3 runs to 15 residues. CDR3 sequence reads: CASRPTGTGGDEQYF. As DNA, the CDR3 is TGTGCCAGCAGGCCGACCGGGACAGGGGGCGACGAGCAGTACTTC.

This clonotype has a handful of counts. This rearrangement joins TRBV6-5 to TRBJ2-1; D remains ambiguous. This CDR3 contains 17 residues. Germline V gene lookup returns CDR1 MNHEY and CDR2 SVGAGI. V dropped 2 bases and J dropped 0 bases, with 14 bases sitting between them. The CDR3 DNA reads TGTGCCAGCAGTTACGGCCCCCCTTCCTCCTCCTACAATGAGCAGTTCTTC. Protein product: CASSYGPPSSSYNEQFF.

The rearrangement links TRBV20-1 to TRBJ2-7; the match to TRBD2 covers 11 bases. Germline CDR1 and CDR2: DFQATT and SNEGSKA (reference sequence). This CDR3 comprises 18 residues. The ends lost 5 bases at V and 3 bases at J; junction bases unmatched: 18. CDR3: CSAFGTSGQYTDFYEQYF. The CDR3, as DNA: TGCAGTGCTTTCGGGACTAGCGGCCAATACACCGATTTCTACGAGCAGTACTTC.

J is TRBJ1-1 and V is TRBV27, with D unresolved. V lost 7 bases and J 2 bases, leaving 11 bases between the germline ends. In germline, CDR1 is MNHEY, CDR2 SMNVEV (reference sequence). The CDR3 sequence is 13 residues long. In DNA, the CDR3 is TGTGCCAGCACTACTACGGGTAACACTGAAGCTTTCTTT. Translated: CASTTTGNTEAFF.

This sequence joins TRBV27 and TRBJ1-1; weak D call: TRBD1 (5 bases). Deletions cut 6 bases from V and 1 base from J, with 12 bases between. The CDR3 is 14 amino acids. Per germline, CDR1 MNHEY and CDR2 SMNVEV (reference sequence). CDR3 bases: TGTGCCAGCAGGACCGGGACGCCGAACACTGAAGCTTTCTTT. It specifies CASRTGTPNTEAFF.

V and J are TRBV9 and TRBJ2-1; TRBD2 agrees at 11 bases. This CDR3 has 15 amino acids. CDR1 is SGDLS, CDR2 YYNGEE, per germline. The V and J ends lost 0 bases and 8 bases, in that order; junction bases with no gene match: 4. This chain's CDR3 is CASSVGGTSGDEQFF. DNA of the CDR3: TGTGCCAGCAGCGTAGGGGGGACTAGCGGAGATGAGCAGTTCTTC.

The genes are TRBV2 and TRBJ2-1; a weak D match, TRBD1 (5 bases). Germline CDR1 reads SNHLY; CDR2 reads FYNNEI. This CDR3 is 15 amino acids long. V was clipped by 10 bases and J by 4 bases, with 20 bases between them. CDR3 loop: CAITARQQPYNEQFF. As DNA, the CDR3 is TGTGCCATCACTGCCCGACAGCAGCCTTACAATGAGCAGTTCTTC. Drawing the rest from reference TRBV2 and TRBJ2-1, the complete variable domain is EPEVTQTPSHQVTQMGQEVILRCVPISNHLYFYWYRQILGQKVEFLVSFYNNEISEKSEIFDDQFSVERPDGSNFTLKIRSTKLEDSAMYFCAITARQQPYNEQFFGPGTRLTVL.

The rearrangement links TRBV20-1 to TRBJ2-5, with TRBD2 identical over 9 bases. Germline V lookup: CDR1 DFQATT, CDR2 SNEGSKA (reference sequence). The CDR3 contains 14 residues. Losses at the gene ends were 0 bases for V and 9 bases for J; bases not matched to a gene: 8. The CDR3 DNA reads as TGCAGTGCTAGAGATCGTAGCGGGGGTCCGGCCCAGTACTTC. Its translation is CSARDRSGGPAQYF.

The rearrangement links TRBV4-2 to TRBJ1-1, with 8 bases identical to TRBD1. V lost 5 bases, J lost 6 bases, and 8 bases stayed unmatched. Germline V gives CDR1 LGHNA, CDR2 YNFKEQ. The CDR3 is 14 residues long. CDR3 amino acids: CASSADREIPEAFF. The CDR3 bases are TGTGCCAGCAGCGCGGACAGGGAAATTCCTGAAGCTTTCTTT.

The V gene is TRBV10-2, the J gene TRBJ2-3; 9 bases line up with TRBD2. Germline V gene lookup returns CDR1 WSHSY and CDR2 SAAADI. Trimming took 3 bases from V and 2 from J; bases not matched to a gene: 18. The CDR3 contains 20 residues. The CDR3 bases are TGCGCCAGCAGTGAAGGGATCGAAGCGGGGGGCCGTATCTTCACAGATACGCAGTATTTT. It translates to CASSEGIEAGGRIFTDTQYF.

The V and J genes are TRBV30 and TRBJ2-1; a weak D match, TRBD1 (5 bases). The germline V gene encodes CDR1 GTSNPN and CDR2 SVGIG (reference sequence). V was trimmed by 2 bases and J by 0 bases, leaving 11 bases between them. The CDR3 totals 15 residues. Here the CDR3 reads CAWSLQDISYNEQFF. As DNA, the CDR3 is TGTGCCTGGAGTCTTCAGGACATCTCCTACAATGAGCAGTTCTTC.

The V gene is TRBV4-1, the J gene TRBJ2-2; D is ambiguous. Germline V gives CDR1 MGHRA, CDR2 YSYEKL. The CDR3 extends over 15 amino acids. V was clipped by 1 base and J by 1 base, with 7 bases between them. The chain's CDR3 is CASSQAMMNTGELFF. The CDR3 DNA sequence: TGCGCCAGCAGCCAAGCTATGATGAACACCGGGGAGCTGTTTTTT.

V is TRBV20-1 and J is TRBJ2-1; TRBD2 matches 9 bases. This CDR3 contains 13 residues. With 5 bases clipped from V and 5 bases from J, the junction kept 4 bases outside the gene matches. Germline V lookup: CDR1 DFQATT, CDR2 SNEGSKA (reference sequence). CDR3 coding DNA: TGCAGTGCTGCTAGCGGGGACCACAATGAGCAGTTCTTC. Translating gives CSAASGDHNEQFF.

This sequence joins TRBV9 and TRBJ1-1; TRBD1 agrees at 9 bases. Germline loops: CDR1 SGDLS, CDR2 YYNGEE. Trimming took 3 bases from V and 1 from J; bases not matched to a gene: 7. This CDR3 contains 16 residues. For the CDR3, the DNA is TGTGCCAGCAGCGCTGGGACAGGGATACGGAACACTGAAGCTTTCTTT. This translates into CASSAGTGIRNTEAFF. Supplemented by reference TRBV9 and TRBJ1-1, the full variable domain reads DSGVTQTPKHLITATGQRVTLRCSPRSGDLSVYWYQQSLDQGLQFLIQYYNGEERAKGNILERFSAQQFPDLHSELNLSSLELGDSALYFCASSAGTGIRNTEAFFGQGTRLTVV.

This chain connects TRBV9 to TRBJ2-1; no clear D gene. The CDR3 has 16 residues. V lost 0 bases to trimming and J lost 1 base, with 11 bases between them. The germline gives CDR1 SGDLS, CDR2 YYNGEE. CDR3 in amino acids: CASSVAEVGSYNEQFF. CDR3 nucleotide sequence: TGTGCCAGCAGCGTAGCTGAGGTTGGGTCCTACAATGAGCAGTTCTTC.

This chain joins TRBV19 and TRBJ2-3, with TRBD2 matching over 12 bases. The V segment lost 3 bases and the J segment 5 bases; nucleotides outside the gene matches: 9. This CDR3 has 17 residues. Germline-derived CDR1 and CDR2 are LNHDA and SQIVND (reference sequence). The CDR3 DNA follows: TGTGCCAGTAGTATCGATAGACTAGCGGGAGTTTTAGATACGCAGTATTTT. It specifies CASSIDRLAGVLDTQYF.

In its sample, this clonotype was seen a few times. This chain links TRBV7-2 with TRBJ1-1; TRBD1 might be the D (5 bases). V was shortened by 6 bases and J by 6 bases, with 11 bases between the two germline ends. Germline values: CDR1 SGHTA, CDR2 FQGNSA. This CDR3 is built from 12 residues. CDR3 DNA sequence: TGTGCCAGCAGGGGACGTCTCCCTGAAGCTTTCTTT. It encodes CASRGRLPEAFF.

The chain recombines TRBV20-1 with TRBJ2-2; the D is unclear. Trimming cost V 2 bases and J 3 bases, with 7 bases left between them. Germline V lookup: CDR1 DFQATT, CDR2 SNEGSKA (reference sequence). CDR3 length: 13 residues. For the CDR3, the DNA is TGCAGTGCTAGACACTTGGACACCGGGGAGCTGTTTTTT. Translated: CSARHLDTGELFF.

The chain combines TRBV29-1 with TRBJ1-1; D is possibly TRBD1 (5 bases). CDR1 SQVTM and CDR2 ANQGSEA come from the germline V gene. V gave up 5 bases and J gave up 8 bases, with 9 bases separating them. This CDR3 has 10 amino acids. The CDR3, as DNA: TGCAGCGTTCGAGGGGCCGAAGCTTTCTTT. It translates to CSVRGAEAFF.

This chain joins TRBV4-2 and TRBJ2-7; 7 nucleotides match TRBD1. V gave up 5 bases and J gave up 2 bases; unmatched junction bases: 6. The CDR3 length is 14 residues. CDR1 and CDR2 (germline): LGHNA, YNFKEQ. CDR3 sequence: CASSLTTGPYEQYV. CDR3 in DNA: TGTGCCAGCAGCTTAACGACAGGGCCCTACGAGCAGTACGTC.

This clonotype turned up a few times. The V gene is TRBV19, the J gene TRBJ2-7, with 10 bases lining up with TRBD1. V lost 3 bases and J lost 3; bases outside the gene matches: 8. The CDR3 sequence is 16 residues long. Germline loops: CDR1 LNHDA, CDR2 SQIVND (reference sequence). The CDR3 loop reads CASSISAGTGDYEQYF. CDR3 coding DNA: TGTGCCAGTAGTATCTCCGCCGGGACAGGGGACTACGAGCAGTACTTC.

V gene TRBV27 combines with J gene TRBJ1-2; a weak D match, TRBD1 (6 bases). Trimming stripped 6 bases from V and 4 bases from J, with 12 bases between. CDR1 is MNHEY and CDR2 is SMNVEV in the germline V gene (reference sequence). The CDR3 length is 13 residues. The CDR3 sequence: CASSLGQSYGYTF. CDR3 coding DNA: TGTGCCAGCAGCCTCGGACAGAGCTATGGCTACACCTTC.

The chain combines TRBV11-2 with TRBJ2-1; D unclear. CDR1 and CDR2 from the germline V gene are SGHAT and FQNNGV. V was shortened by 3 bases and J by 0 bases, with 12 bases between the two germline ends. This CDR3 has 16 residues. CDR3 region: CASSFYGVISYNEQFF. The CDR3 nucleotides are TGTGCCAGCAGCTTCTATGGCGTGATCTCCTACAATGAGCAGTTCTTC.

CDR3 in DNA: TGCGCCAGCAGCCAAGATGAAAGGGGTCGGCGGGGCTACAATGAGCAGTTCTTC. Translation gives CASSQDERGRRGYNEQFF. The chain is built from TRBV4-1 and TRBJ2-1; perhaps TRBD2 as D (6 bases). Deletions cut 0 bases from V and 3 bases from J, with 18 bases between. Germline V lookup: CDR1 MGHRA, CDR2 YSYEKL. The CDR3 has 18 amino acids.